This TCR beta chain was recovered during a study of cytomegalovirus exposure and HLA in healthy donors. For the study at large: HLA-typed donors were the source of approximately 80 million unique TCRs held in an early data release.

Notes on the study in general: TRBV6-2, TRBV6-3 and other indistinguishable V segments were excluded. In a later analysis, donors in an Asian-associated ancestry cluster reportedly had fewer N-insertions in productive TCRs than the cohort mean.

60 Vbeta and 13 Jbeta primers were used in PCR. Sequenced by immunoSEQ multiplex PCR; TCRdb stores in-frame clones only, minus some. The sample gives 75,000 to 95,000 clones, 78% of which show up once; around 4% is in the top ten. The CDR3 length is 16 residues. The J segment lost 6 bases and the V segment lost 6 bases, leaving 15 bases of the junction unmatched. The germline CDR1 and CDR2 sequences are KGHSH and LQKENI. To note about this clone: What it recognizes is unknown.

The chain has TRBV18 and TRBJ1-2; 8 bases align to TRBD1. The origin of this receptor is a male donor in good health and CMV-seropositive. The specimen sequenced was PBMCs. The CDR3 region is CASSPNVGQGYDGYTF. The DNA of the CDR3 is TGTGCCAGCTCGCCGAATGTCGGACAGGGCTATGATGGCTACACCTTC.